This entry concerns a single TCR beta chain. What it binds is unknown. The record originates from a study of Ad26.COV2.S vaccination and SARS-CoV-2 variants. As for the study in general: Intramuscularly, Ad26.COV2.S was given either once or twice, 56 days apart. General observations from the study: TCR breadth and depth estimates may have understated total T cell responses.

Treatment of the sample: roughly 19 received Ad26.COV2.S at low or high dose, single or two shots; roughly five received placebo; per-sample allocation not given. Sampling was done on day 63 after the first vaccine or placebo injection. The donor was a Boston adult aged 18-55 years. Germline V gene data show CDR1 as SGHTA and CDR2 as FQGTGA. V was shortened by 5 bases and J by 2 bases, with 15 bases between the two germline ends. The CDR3 covers 15 residues. The protocol was immunoSEQ multiplex PCR, while the TCRdb copy is restricted to in-frame clones and leaves out a portion. The data show under 550,000 clones, roughly 90% seen once.

The clonotype was recovered from a person aged 18-65 years who received the Ad26.COV2.S COVID-19 vaccine or a placebo. The V call is TRBV7-3, the J call TRBJ1-2; perhaps TRBD1 as D (5 bases). The sequencing used peripheral blood, collected in a trial of Ad26.COV2.S vaccine versus placebo. CDR3 region: CASSPRGATNYGYTF. As DNA, the CDR3 is TGTGCCAGCAGCCCCCGCGGGGCTACAAACTATGGCTACACCTTC.